This T cell receptor beta chain was observed in a study of cytomegalovirus exposure and HLA in healthy donors. Regarding the study as a whole: Reported performance of the classifier showed diagnosis of cytomegalovirus status with high specificity and sensitivity.

Only in-frame clones appear in the TCRdb table, and some are missing; sequencing was by immunoSEQ multiplex PCR. The data show 200,000 to 250,000 clones, 80% to 95% seen once. This CDR3 has 15 residues. The germline V gene encodes CDR1 SNHLY and CDR2 FYNNEI. Losses at the gene ends were 2 bases for V and 4 bases for J; bases not matched to a gene: 8. In the case of this clone: Its antigen is as yet unknown.

Sequencing input: PBMCs. The clonotype originates from a woman younger than 35 in good health and CMV-seronegative. The V call is TRBV2, the J call TRBJ2-7, with 7 bases fitting TRBD2. The CDR3 here is CASSEMVRDYYEQYF. In DNA form, the CDR3 reads TGTGCCAGCAGTGAAATGGTCAGGGACTATTACGAGCAGTACTTC. Looking up the rest from reference TRBV2 and TRBJ2-7 gives the full variable domain: EPEVTQTPSHQVTQMGQEVILRCVPISNHLYFYWYRQILGQKVEFLVSFYNNEISEKSEIFDDQFSVERPDGSNFTLKIRSTKLEDSAMYFCASSEMVRDYYEQYFGPGTRLTVT.